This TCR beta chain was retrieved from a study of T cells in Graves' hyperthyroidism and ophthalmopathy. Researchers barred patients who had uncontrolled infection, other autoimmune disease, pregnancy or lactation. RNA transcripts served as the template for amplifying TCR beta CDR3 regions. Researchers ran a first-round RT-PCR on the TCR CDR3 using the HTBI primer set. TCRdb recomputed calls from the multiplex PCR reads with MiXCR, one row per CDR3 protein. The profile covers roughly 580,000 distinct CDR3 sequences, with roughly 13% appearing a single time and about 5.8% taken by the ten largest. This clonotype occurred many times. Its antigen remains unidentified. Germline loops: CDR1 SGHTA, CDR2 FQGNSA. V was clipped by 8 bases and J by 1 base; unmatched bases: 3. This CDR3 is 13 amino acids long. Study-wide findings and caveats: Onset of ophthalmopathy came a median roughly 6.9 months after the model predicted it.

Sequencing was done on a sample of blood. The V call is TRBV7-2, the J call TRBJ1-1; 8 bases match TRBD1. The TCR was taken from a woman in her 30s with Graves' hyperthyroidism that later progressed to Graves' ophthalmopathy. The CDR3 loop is CASEDRANTEAFF. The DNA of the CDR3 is TGTGCCAGCGAGGACAGGGCGAACACTGAAGCTTTCTTT.